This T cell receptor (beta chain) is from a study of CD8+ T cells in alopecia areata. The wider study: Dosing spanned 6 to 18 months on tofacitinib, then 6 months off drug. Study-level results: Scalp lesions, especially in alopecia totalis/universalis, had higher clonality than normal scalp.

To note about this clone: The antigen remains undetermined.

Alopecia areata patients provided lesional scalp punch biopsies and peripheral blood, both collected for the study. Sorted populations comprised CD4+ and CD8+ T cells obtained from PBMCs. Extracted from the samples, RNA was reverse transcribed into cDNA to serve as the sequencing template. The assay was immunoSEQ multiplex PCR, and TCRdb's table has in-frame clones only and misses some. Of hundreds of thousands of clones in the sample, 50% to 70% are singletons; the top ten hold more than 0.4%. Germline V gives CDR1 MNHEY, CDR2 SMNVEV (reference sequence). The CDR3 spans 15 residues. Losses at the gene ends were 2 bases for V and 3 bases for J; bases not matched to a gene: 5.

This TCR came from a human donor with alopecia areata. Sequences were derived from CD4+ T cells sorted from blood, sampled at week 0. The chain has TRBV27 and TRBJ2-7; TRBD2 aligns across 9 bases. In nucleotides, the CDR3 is TGTGCCAGCAGTTTAACAATTAGCGGGAGCTACGAGCAGTACTTC. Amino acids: CASSLTISGSYEQYF.